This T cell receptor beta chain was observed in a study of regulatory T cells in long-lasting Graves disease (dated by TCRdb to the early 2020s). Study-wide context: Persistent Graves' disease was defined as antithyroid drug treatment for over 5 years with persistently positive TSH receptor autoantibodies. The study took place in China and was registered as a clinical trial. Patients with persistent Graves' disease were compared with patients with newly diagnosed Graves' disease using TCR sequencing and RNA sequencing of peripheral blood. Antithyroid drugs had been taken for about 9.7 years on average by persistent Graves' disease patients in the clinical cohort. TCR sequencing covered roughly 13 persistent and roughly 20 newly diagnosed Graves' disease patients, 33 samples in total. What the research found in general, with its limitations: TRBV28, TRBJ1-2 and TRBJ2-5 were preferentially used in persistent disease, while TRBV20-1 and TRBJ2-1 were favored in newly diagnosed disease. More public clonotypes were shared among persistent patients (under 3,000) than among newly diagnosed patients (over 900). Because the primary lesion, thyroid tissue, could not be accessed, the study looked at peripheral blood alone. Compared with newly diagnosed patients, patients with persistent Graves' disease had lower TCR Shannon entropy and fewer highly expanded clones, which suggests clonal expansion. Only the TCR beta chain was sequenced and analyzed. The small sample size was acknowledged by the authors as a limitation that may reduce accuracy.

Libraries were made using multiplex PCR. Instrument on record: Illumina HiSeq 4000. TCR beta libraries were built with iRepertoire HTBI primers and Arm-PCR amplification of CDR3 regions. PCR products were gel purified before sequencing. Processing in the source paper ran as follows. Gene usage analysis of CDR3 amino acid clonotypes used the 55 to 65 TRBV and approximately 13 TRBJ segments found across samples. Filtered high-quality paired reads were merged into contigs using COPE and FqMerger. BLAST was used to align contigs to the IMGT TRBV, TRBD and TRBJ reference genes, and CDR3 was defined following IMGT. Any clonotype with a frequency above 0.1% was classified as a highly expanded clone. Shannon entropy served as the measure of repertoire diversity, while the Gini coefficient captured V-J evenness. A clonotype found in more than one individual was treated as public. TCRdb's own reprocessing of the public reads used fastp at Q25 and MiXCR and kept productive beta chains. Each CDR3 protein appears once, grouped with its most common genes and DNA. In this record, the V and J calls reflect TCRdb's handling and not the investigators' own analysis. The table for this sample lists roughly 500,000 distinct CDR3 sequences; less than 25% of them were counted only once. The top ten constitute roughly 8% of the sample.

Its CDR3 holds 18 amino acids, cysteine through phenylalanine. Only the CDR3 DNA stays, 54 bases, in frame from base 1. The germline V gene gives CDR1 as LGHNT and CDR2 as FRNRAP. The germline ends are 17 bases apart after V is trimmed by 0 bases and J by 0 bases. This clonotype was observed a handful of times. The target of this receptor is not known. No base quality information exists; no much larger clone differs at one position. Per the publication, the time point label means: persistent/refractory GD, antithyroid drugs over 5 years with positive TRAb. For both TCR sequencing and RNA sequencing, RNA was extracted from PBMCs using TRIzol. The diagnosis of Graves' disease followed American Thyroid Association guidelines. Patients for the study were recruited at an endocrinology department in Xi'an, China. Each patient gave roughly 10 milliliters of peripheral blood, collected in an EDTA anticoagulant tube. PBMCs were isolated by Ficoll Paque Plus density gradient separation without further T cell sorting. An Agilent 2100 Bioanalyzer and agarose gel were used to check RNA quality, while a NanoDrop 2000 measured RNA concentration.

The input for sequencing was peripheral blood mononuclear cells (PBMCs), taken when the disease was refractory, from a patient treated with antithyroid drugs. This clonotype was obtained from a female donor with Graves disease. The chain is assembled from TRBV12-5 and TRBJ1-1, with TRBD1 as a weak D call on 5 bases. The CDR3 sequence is CASGLVLGRAIVNTEAFF. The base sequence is TGTGCTAGTGGTTTGGTACTCGGCAGGGCAATAGTGAACACTGAAGCTTTCTTT.